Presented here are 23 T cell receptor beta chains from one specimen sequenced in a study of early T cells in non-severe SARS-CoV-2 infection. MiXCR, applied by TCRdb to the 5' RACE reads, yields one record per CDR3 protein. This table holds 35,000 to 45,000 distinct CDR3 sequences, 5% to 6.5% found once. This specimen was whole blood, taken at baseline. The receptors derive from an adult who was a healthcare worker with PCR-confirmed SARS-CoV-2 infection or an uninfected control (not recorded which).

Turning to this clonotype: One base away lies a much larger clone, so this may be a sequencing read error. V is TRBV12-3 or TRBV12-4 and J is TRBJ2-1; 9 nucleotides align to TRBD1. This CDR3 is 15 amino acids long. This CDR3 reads CANSKGQGSYNEQFF. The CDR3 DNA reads TGTGCCAACAGTAAGGGACAGGGTTCCTACAATGAGCAGTTCTTC.

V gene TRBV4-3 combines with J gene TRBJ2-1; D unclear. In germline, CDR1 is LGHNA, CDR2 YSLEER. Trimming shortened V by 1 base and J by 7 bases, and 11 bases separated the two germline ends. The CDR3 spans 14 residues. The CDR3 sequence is CASSQGVVRNEQFF. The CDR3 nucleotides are TGCGCCAGCAGCCAAGGGGTAGTTCGGAATGAGCAGTTCTTC.

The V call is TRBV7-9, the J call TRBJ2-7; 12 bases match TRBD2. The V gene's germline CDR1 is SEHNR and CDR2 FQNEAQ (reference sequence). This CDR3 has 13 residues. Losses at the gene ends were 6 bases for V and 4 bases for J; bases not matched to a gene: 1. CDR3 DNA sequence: TGTGCCAGCAGTCTAGCGGGGGGGTACGAGCAGTACTTC. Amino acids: CASSLAGGYEQYF.

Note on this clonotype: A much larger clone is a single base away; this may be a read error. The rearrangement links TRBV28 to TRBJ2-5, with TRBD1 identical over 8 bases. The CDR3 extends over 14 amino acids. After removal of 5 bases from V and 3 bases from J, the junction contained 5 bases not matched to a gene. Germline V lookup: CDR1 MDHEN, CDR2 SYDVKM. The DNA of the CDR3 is TGTGCCAGCAGTCCAGGGGGCTGGGAAGAGACCCAGTACTTC. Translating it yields CASSPGGWEETQYF.

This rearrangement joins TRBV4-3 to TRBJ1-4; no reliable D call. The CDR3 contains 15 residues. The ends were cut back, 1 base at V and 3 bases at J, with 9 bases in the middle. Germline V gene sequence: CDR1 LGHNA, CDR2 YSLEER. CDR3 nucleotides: TGCGCCAGCAGCCAAGGGCGGCAGGCTAATGAAAAACTGTTTTTT. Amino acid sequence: CASSQGRQANEKLFF.

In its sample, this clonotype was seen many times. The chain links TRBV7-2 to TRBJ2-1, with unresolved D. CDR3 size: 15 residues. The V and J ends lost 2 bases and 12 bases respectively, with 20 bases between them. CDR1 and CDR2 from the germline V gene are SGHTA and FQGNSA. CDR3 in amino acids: CASSLSIGSLVWQFF. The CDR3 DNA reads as TGTGCCAGCAGCTTAAGTATAGGGTCGTTGGTGTGGCAGTTCTTC.

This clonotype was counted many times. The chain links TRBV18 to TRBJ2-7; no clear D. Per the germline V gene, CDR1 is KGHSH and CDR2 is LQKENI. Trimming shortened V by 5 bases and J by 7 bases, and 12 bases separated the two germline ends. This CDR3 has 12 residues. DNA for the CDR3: TGTGCCAGCTCATTTTCTGAGATGGAGCAGTACTTC. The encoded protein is CASSFSEMEQYF.

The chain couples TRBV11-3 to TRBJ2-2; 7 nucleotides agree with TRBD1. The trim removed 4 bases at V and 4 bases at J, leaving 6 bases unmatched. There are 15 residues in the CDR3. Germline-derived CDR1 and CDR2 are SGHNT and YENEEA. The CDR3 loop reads CASSSRQGSTGELFF. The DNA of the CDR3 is TGTGCCAGCAGCTCTAGACAGGGTTCCACCGGGGAGCTGTTTTTT.

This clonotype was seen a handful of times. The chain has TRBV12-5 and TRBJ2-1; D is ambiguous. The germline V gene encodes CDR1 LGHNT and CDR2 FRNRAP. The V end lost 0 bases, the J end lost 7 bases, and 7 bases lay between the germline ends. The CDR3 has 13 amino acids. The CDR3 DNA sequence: TGTGCTAGTGGTTTGGTAGACGAAAATGAGCAGTTCTTC. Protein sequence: CASGLVDENEQFF.

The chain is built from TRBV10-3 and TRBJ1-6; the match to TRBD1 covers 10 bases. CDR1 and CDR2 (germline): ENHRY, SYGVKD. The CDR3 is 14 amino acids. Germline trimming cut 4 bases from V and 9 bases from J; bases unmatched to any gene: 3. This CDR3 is CAISGDRGGSPLHF. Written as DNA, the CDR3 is TGTGCCATCAGTGGGGACAGGGGTGGTTCACCCCTCCACTTT.

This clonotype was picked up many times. CDR3 sequence: CASTTEGNTIYF. CDR3 bases: TGTGCCAGCACGACGGAGGGAAACACCATATATTTT. The rearrangement joins TRBV12-3 or TRBV12-4 to TRBJ1-3; D gene unclear. The CDR3 has 12 residues. V lost 7 bases to trimming and J lost 4 bases, with 8 bases between them.

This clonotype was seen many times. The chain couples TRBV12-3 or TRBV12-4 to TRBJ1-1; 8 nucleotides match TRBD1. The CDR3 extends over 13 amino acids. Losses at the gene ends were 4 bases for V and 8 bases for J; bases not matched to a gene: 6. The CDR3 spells CASSWTRDREAFF. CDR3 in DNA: TGTGCCAGCAGTTGGACCCGGGACAGGGAAGCTTTCTTT.

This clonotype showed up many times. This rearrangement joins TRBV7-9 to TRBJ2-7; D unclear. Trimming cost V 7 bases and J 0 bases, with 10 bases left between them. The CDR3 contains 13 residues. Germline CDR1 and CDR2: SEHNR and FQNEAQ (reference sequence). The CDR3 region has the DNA TGTGCCAGCACCTATGACACCTCCTACGAGCAGTACTTC. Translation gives CASTYDTSYEQYF.

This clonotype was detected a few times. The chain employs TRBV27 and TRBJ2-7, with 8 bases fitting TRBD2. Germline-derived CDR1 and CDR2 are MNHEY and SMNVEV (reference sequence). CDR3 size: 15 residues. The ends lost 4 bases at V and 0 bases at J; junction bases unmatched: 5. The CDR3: CASSSPGGGSYEQYF. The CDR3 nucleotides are TGTGCCAGCAGTTCCCCCGGGGGGGGCTCCTACGAGCAGTACTTC.

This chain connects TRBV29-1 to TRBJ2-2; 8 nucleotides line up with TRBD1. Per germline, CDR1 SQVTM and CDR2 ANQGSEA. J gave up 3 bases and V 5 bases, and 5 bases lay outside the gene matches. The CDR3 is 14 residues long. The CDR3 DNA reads TGCAGCGTTTTGACAGGGGTCTACACCGGGGAGCTGTTTTTT. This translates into CSVLTGVYTGELFF.

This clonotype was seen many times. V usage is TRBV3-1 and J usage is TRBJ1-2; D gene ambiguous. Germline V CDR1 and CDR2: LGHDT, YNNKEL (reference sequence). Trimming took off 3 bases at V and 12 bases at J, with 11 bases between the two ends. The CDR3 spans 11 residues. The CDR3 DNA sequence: TGTGCCAGCAGCCATTCGGGAGGACACACCTTC. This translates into CASSHSGGHTF.

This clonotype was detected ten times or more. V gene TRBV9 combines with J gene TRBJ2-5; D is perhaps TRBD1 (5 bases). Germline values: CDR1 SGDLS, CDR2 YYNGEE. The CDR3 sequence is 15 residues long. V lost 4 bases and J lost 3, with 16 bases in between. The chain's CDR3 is CASSFRSGLEETQYF. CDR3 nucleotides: TGTGCCAGCAGCTTCCGTTCAGGGCTTGAAGAGACCCAGTACTTC.

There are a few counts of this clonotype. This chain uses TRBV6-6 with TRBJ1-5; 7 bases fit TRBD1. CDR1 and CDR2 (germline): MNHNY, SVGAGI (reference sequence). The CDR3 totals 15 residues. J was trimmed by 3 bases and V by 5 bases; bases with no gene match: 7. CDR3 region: CASSSTGVNNQPQHF. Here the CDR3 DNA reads TGTGCCAGCAGTAGCACAGGGGTTAACAATCAGCCCCAGCATTTT.

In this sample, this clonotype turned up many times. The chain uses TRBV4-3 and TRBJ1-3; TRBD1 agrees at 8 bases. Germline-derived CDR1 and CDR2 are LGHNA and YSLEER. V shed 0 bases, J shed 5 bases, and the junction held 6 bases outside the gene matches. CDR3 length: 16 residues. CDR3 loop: CASSQDSAGGRNTIYF. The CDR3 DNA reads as TGCGCCAGCAGCCAAGATTCGGCAGGGGGCAGAAACACCATATATTTT.

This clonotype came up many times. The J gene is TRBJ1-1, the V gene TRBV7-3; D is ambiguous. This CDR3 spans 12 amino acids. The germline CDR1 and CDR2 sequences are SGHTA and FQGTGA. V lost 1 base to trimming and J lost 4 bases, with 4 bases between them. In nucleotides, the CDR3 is TGTGCCAGCAGCTTAATCCCCACTGAAGCTTTCTTT. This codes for CASSLIPTEAFF.

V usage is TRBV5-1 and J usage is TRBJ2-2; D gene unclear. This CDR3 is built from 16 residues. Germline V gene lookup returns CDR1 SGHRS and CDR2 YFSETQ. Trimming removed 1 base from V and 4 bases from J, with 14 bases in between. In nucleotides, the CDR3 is TGCGCCAGCAGCTTGACTCCGGGCCTGAGCACCGGGGAGCTGTTTTTT. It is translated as CASSLTPGLSTGELFF.

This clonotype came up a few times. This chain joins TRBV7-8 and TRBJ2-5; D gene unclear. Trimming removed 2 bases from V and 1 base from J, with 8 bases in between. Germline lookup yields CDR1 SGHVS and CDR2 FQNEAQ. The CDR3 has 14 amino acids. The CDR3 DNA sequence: TGTGCCAGCAGCTTAAGAGTTTTCCAAGAGACCCAGTACTTC. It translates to CASSLRVFQETQYF.

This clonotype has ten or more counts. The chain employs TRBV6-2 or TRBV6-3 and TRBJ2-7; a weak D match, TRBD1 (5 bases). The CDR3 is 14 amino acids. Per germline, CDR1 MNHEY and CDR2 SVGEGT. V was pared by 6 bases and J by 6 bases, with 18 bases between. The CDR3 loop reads CASSEITGSAEQYF. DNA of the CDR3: TGTGCCAGCAGCGAAATAACAGGCTCGGCCGAGCAGTACTTC.